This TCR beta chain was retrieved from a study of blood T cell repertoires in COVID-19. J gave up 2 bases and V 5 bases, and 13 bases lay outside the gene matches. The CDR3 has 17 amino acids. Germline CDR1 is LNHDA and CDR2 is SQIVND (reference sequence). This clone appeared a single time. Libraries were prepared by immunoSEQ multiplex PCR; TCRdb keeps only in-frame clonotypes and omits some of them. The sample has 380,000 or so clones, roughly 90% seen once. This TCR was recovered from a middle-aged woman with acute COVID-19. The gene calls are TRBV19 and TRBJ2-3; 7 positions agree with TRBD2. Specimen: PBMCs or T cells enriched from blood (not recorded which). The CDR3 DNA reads TGTGCCAGTAGTTACGGTGAAGCGGGGAAGCCCACAGATACGCAGTATTTT. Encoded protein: CASSYGEAGKPTDTQYF.